Listed below are T cell receptor beta chains from one sample, sequenced in a study of shared clonotypes between healthy human individuals. Assay: immunoSEQ multiplex PCR; the TCRdb copy retains only in-frame clones and omits some. The table lists over a million clones, around 95% of them singletons. The sample taken for sequencing was naive CD4+ T cells sorted from blood. These receptors were taken from a young man in good health. The CDR3 runs from the conserved cysteine through the conserved F or W. A D gene is named only where the DNA matches it firmly. Only some rows state a clone size, as once, few, many or a class for expanded clones.

CDR3aa: CASSPRLTDGTEAFF
CDR3nt: TGTGCCAGCTCACCAAGGTTAACAGATGGTACTGAAGCTTTCTTT
v_gene: TRBV18
j_gene: TRBJ1-1
d_gene: .
abundance: .

CDR3aa: CASSLGVAVRDTQYF
CDR3nt: TGTGCCAGCAGCTTAGGGGTGGCAGTCCGGGATACGCAGTATTTT
v_gene: TRBV11-2
j_gene: TRBJ2-3
d_gene: .
abundance: .

CDR3aa: CASSSSGGQTDTQYF
CDR3nt: TGTGCCAGCAGCTCGTCAGGGGGCCAAACAGATACGCAGTATTTT
v_gene: TRBV5-8
j_gene: TRBJ2-3
d_gene: TRBD1
abundance: .

CDR3aa: CASSEKVATGELFF
CDR3nt: TGTGCCAGCTCCGAGAAGGTGGCTACCGGGGAGCTGTTTTTT
v_gene: TRBV18
j_gene: TRBJ2-2
d_gene: .
abundance: .

CDR3aa: CASSLGHSYEQYF
CDR3nt: TGCGCCAGCAGCCTCGGACACTCCTACGAGCAGTACTTC
v_gene: TRBV5-1
j_gene: TRBJ2-7
d_gene: .
abundance: .

CDR3aa: CASSLPQRPDTQYF
CDR3nt: TGCGCCAGCAGCCTACCACAACGCCCAGATACGCAGTATTTT
v_gene: TRBV5-1
j_gene: TRBJ2-3
d_gene: .
abundance: once

CDR3aa: CASSYSFFRSSYEQYF
CDR3nt: TGTGCCAGCAGTTACTCGTTTTTCAGGAGCTCCTACGAGCAGTACTTC
v_gene: TRBV6-5
j_gene: TRBJ2-7
d_gene: .
abundance: .

CDR3aa: CASRITSLGNTGELFF
CDR3nt: TGTGCCAGTAGAATTACTAGCTTGGGGAACACCGGGGAGCTGTTTTTT
v_gene: TRBV19
j_gene: TRBJ2-2
d_gene: .
abundance: .

CDR3aa: CSVELAEAYNEQFF
CDR3nt: TGCAGCGTTGAACTAGCTGAAGCCTACAATGAGCAGTTCTTC
v_gene: TRBV29-1
j_gene: TRBJ2-1
d_gene: .
abundance: .

CDR3aa: CASSLADRGGETQYF
CDR3nt: TGCGCCAGCAGCTTGGCCGACAGGGGAGGGGAGACCCAGTACTTC
v_gene: TRBV5-1
j_gene: TRBJ2-5
d_gene: .
abundance: .

CDR3aa: CASSPPSGRTTDTQYF
CDR3nt: TGTGCCAGCTCACCACCTAGCGGGAGGACCACAGATACGCAGTATTTT
v_gene: TRBV18
j_gene: TRBJ2-3
d_gene: TRBD2
abundance: once

CDR3aa: CSARVTLEQYF
CDR3nt: TGCAGTGCTAGGGTAACCCTGGAGCAGTACTTC
v_gene: TRBV20-1
j_gene: TRBJ2-7
d_gene: .
abundance: .

CDR3aa: CASSQGTSGHNEQFF
CDR3nt: TGTGCCAGCAGTCAGGGGACTAGCGGACACAATGAGCAGTTCTTC
v_gene: TRBV27
j_gene: TRBJ2-1
d_gene: TRBD2
abundance: .

CDR3aa: CASSTLAGGNNEQFF
CDR3nt: TGTGCCAGCAGTACCCTAGCGGGAGGAAACAATGAGCAGTTCTTC
v_gene: TRBV11-2
j_gene: TRBJ2-1
d_gene: TRBD2
abundance: .

CDR3aa: CAWRVPEPYGYTF
CDR3nt: TGTGCCTGGAGGGTCCCTGAACCTTATGGCTACACCTTC
v_gene: TRBV30
j_gene: TRBJ1-2
d_gene: .
abundance: few

CDR3aa: CASSRGESSYNEQFF
CDR3nt: TGTGCCAGCTCCCGAGGGGAGAGCTCCTACAATGAGCAGTTCTTC
v_gene: TRBV18
j_gene: TRBJ2-1
d_gene: .
abundance: .

CDR3aa: CASSLPPGRAVGTGELFF
CDR3nt: TGTGCCAGCAGCCTACCCCCCGGGAGGGCGGTCGGAACCGGGGAGCTGTTTTTT
v_gene: TRBV5-4
j_gene: TRBJ2-2
d_gene: TRBD2
abundance: .

CDR3aa: CASSVVGETQYF
CDR3nt: TGTGCCAGCAGCGTAGTAGGCGAGACCCAGTACTTC
v_gene: TRBV9
j_gene: TRBJ2-5
d_gene: .
abundance: .

CDR3aa: CASSLGGVQSYEQYF
CDR3nt: TGTGCCAGCAGTTTAGGTGGTGTCCAGTCCTACGAGCAGTACTTC
v_gene: TRBV28
j_gene: TRBJ2-7
d_gene: .
abundance: once

CDR3aa: CASSEGLAGIYEQYF
CDR3nt: TGTGCCAGCAGTGAAGGTCTAGCGGGAATCTACGAGCAGTACTTC
v_gene: TRBV2
j_gene: TRBJ2-7
d_gene: TRBD2
abundance: .

CDR3aa: CASSPMAQETQYF
CDR3nt: TGTGCCAGCTCACCGATGGCCCAAGAGACCCAGTACTTC
v_gene: TRBV18
j_gene: TRBJ2-5
d_gene: .
abundance: once

CDR3aa: CASSPGQGRRNQPQHF
CDR3nt: TGTGCCAGCAGTCCCGGACAGGGAAGACGCAATCAGCCCCAGCATTTT
v_gene: TRBV6-6
j_gene: TRBJ1-5
d_gene: TRBD1
abundance: .

CDR3aa: CASSPVVRPHSGANVLTF
CDR3nt: TGTGCCAGCAGCCCAGTGGTACGACCCCACTCTGGGGCCAACGTCCTGACTTTC
v_gene: TRBV9
j_gene: TRBJ2-6
d_gene: .
abundance: .

CDR3aa: CASSLGRNAYEQYF
CDR3nt: TGTGCCAGCAGCCTCGGACGCAACGCCTACGAGCAGTACTTC
v_gene: TRBV7-9
j_gene: TRBJ2-7
d_gene: .
abundance: .

CDR3aa: CASSSGQGNTEAFF
CDR3nt: TGCGCCAGCAGCTCGGGACAGGGGAACACTGAAGCTTTCTTT
v_gene: TRBV5-1
j_gene: TRBJ1-1
d_gene: TRBD1
abundance: .

CDR3aa: CASSSIAERSGGETQYF
CDR3nt: TGTGCCAGCAGCTCGATAGCGGAGAGGAGCGGGGGGGAGACCCAGTACTTC
v_gene: TRBV7-9
j_gene: TRBJ2-5
d_gene: TRBD2
abundance: .

CDR3aa: CAISSQTSGSADEQFF
CDR3nt: TGTGCCATCAGTAGCCAGACTAGCGGGAGTGCGGATGAGCAGTTCTTC
v_gene: TRBV10-3
j_gene: TRBJ2-1
d_gene: TRBD2
abundance: few

CDR3aa: CASSWDRSLRGETQYF
CDR3nt: TGCGCCAGCAGCTGGGACAGGTCGCTGAGGGGAGAGACCCAGTACTTC
v_gene: TRBV5-1
j_gene: TRBJ2-5
d_gene: TRBD1
abundance: .

CDR3aa: CATLQGHEQYF
CDR3nt: TGTGCCACCCTTCAGGGGCACGAGCAGTACTTC
v_gene: TRBV19
j_gene: TRBJ2-7
d_gene: .
abundance: .

CDR3aa: CASSLSPSYNEQFF
CDR3nt: TGTGCCAGCAGCTTATCTCCTAGCTACAATGAGCAGTTCTTC
v_gene: TRBV7-3
j_gene: TRBJ2-1
d_gene: .
abundance: .

CDR3aa: CASIPGGNTIYF
CDR3nt: TGTGCCAGCATTCCGGGGGGAAACACCATATATTTT
v_gene: TRBV6-1
j_gene: TRBJ1-3
d_gene: .
abundance: .

CDR3aa: CASSRAWGNQPQHF
CDR3nt: TGTGCCAGCAGCCGAGCGTGGGGCAATCAGCCCCAGCATTTT
v_gene: TRBV28
j_gene: TRBJ1-5
d_gene: .
abundance: .

CDR3aa: CASSQTGGLGNTEAFF
CDR3nt: TGTGCCAGCAGCCAAACAGGGGGTCTCGGAAACACTGAAGCTTTCTTT
v_gene: TRBV14
j_gene: TRBJ1-1
d_gene: TRBD1
abundance: .

CDR3aa: CASSLAGGLTDTQYF
CDR3nt: TGTGCCAGCAGCCTAGCGGGAGGGCTCACAGATACGCAGTATTTT
v_gene: TRBV6-1
j_gene: TRBJ2-3
d_gene: TRBD2
abundance: .

CDR3aa: CASSFQAYGYTF
CDR3nt: TGTGCCAGCAGTTTCCAGGCCTATGGCTACACCTTC
v_gene: TRBV28
j_gene: TRBJ1-2
d_gene: .
abundance: .

CDR3aa: CASSLVTGGGTDTQYF
CDR3nt: TGTGCCAGCAGTTTAGTAACAGGGGGCGGCACAGATACGCAGTATTTT
v_gene: TRBV28
j_gene: TRBJ2-3
d_gene: TRBD1
abundance: once

CDR3aa: CASRGSGTGGSEQYF
CDR3nt: TGTGCCAGCAGAGGTTCCGGGACAGGGGGATCCGAGCAGTACTTC
v_gene: TRBV27
j_gene: TRBJ2-7
d_gene: TRBD1
abundance: .

CDR3aa: CASSQGISNQPQHF
CDR3nt: TGTGCCAGCTCACAGGGTATAAGCAATCAGCCCCAGCATTTT
v_gene: TRBV18
j_gene: TRBJ1-5
d_gene: .
abundance: .

CDR3aa: CASSLRQGVSRQYF
CDR3nt: TGTGCCAGCAGTTTGCGACAGGGGGTATCCAGGCAGTACTTC
v_gene: TRBV28
j_gene: TRBJ2-7
d_gene: TRBD1
abundance: .

CDR3aa: CASSSQTGLYNEQFF
CDR3nt: TGTGCCAGCAGTTCCCAGACAGGGCTCTACAATGAGCAGTTCTTC
v_gene: TRBV28
j_gene: TRBJ2-1
d_gene: TRBD1
abundance: .

CDR3aa: CASRLQGNYGYTF
CDR3nt: TGTGCCAGCAGACTACAGGGGAACTATGGCTACACCTTC
v_gene: TRBV6-5
j_gene: TRBJ1-2
d_gene: TRBD1
abundance: .

CDR3aa: CASSLGGTSGREGNEQFF
CDR3nt: TGTGCCAGCAGCTTAGGGGGGACTAGCGGGAGGGAAGGCAATGAGCAGTTCTTC
v_gene: TRBV7-2
j_gene: TRBJ2-1
d_gene: TRBD2
abundance: .

CDR3aa: CASSYRTSPGHRKLFF
CDR3nt: TGTGCCAGCAGTTATCGCACGAGCCCGGGACATAGAAAACTGTTTTTT
v_gene: TRBV6-5
j_gene: TRBJ1-4
d_gene: .
abundance: .

CDR3aa: CASSPRLVPYEQYF
CDR3nt: TGTGCCAGCAGCCCGAGACTAGTTCCCTACGAGCAGTACTTC
v_gene: TRBV9
j_gene: TRBJ2-7
d_gene: .
abundance: .

CDR3aa: CASTGGRGEGFSSEAFF
CDR3nt: TGTGCCTCGACGGGTGGACGTGGGGAGGGCTTTTCATCTGAAGCTTTCTTT
v_gene: TRBV30
j_gene: TRBJ1-1
d_gene: .
abundance: once

CDR3aa: CASSPWDSPLTEAFF
CDR3nt: TGTGCCAGCAGCCCGTGGGACAGTCCCCTCACTGAAGCTTTCTTT
v_gene: TRBV5-4
j_gene: TRBJ1-1
d_gene: TRBD1
abundance: .

CDR3aa: CASRVGLADLYEQYF
CDR3nt: TGTGCCAGCAGGGTGGGACTAGCGGATCTCTACGAGCAGTACTTC
v_gene: TRBV28
j_gene: TRBJ2-7
d_gene: TRBD2
abundance: .

CDR3aa: CASSQLSEWTSGAYNEQFF
CDR3nt: TGCGCCAGCAGCCAACTATCGGAGTGGACTAGCGGAGCCTACAATGAGCAGTTCTTC
v_gene: TRBV4-3
j_gene: TRBJ2-1
d_gene: TRBD2
abundance: .

CDR3aa: CASSLDWTNNEQFF
CDR3nt: TGTGCCAGCAGCTTAGATTGGACGAACAATGAGCAGTTCTTC
v_gene: TRBV7-6
j_gene: TRBJ2-1
d_gene: .
abundance: .

CDR3aa: CASNGREASTDTQYF
CDR3nt: TGTGCCAGCAATGGGCGGGAGGCTAGCACAGATACGCAGTATTTT
v_gene: TRBV6-5
j_gene: TRBJ2-3
d_gene: TRBD2
abundance: .

CDR3aa: CASSYTPTDTQYF
CDR3nt: TGTGCCAGCAGTTACACTCCCACGGATACGCAGTATTTT
v_gene: TRBV6-5
j_gene: TRBJ2-3
d_gene: .
abundance: .

CDR3aa: CSAYATGTSGWNEQFF
CDR3nt: TGCAGCGCGTATGCAACCGGGACTAGCGGCTGGAATGAGCAGTTCTTC
v_gene: TRBV29-1
j_gene: TRBJ2-1
d_gene: TRBD2
abundance: .

CDR3aa: CASSVEWSSYNEQFF
CDR3nt: TGTGCCAGCAGCGTTGAGTGGAGCTCCTACAATGAGCAGTTCTTC
v_gene: TRBV9
j_gene: TRBJ2-1
d_gene: .
abundance: .

CDR3aa: CASSLTGYAEQFF
CDR3nt: TGTGCCAGCAGCCTGACAGGGTATGCTGAGCAGTTCTTC
v_gene: TRBV6-1
j_gene: TRBJ2-1
d_gene: TRBD1
abundance: .

CDR3aa: CAISESRAGSGNTIYF
CDR3nt: TGTGCCATCAGTGAGTCAAGGGCAGGGTCGGGAAACACCATATATTTT
v_gene: TRBV10-3
j_gene: TRBJ1-3
d_gene: .
abundance: .

CDR3aa: CASSLARTETQYF
CDR3nt: TGTGCCAGCAGCTTAGCCAGGACCGAGACCCAGTACTTC
v_gene: TRBV7-7
j_gene: TRBJ2-5
d_gene: .
abundance: few

CDR3aa: CATSNKFGVDLAYEQYF
CDR3nt: TGTGCCACCAGCAACAAGTTTGGAGTGGATTTAGCCTACGAGCAGTACTTC
v_gene: TRBV15
j_gene: TRBJ2-7
d_gene: .
abundance: .

CDR3aa: CAWTGTPGGAFF
CDR3nt: TGTGCCTGGACTGGGACACCCGGTGGAGCTTTCTTT
v_gene: TRBV30
j_gene: TRBJ1-1
d_gene: .
abundance: .

CDR3aa: CASSTGDTEAFF
CDR3nt: TGTGCCAGCAGCACAGGGGACACTGAAGCTTTCTTT
v_gene: TRBV9
j_gene: TRBJ1-1
d_gene: TRBD1
abundance: .

CDR3aa: CASSLFGVVYEQYF
CDR3nt: TGTGCCAGCAGCTTATTTGGGGTGGTCTACGAGCAGTACTTC
v_gene: TRBV11-2
j_gene: TRBJ2-7
d_gene: .
abundance: .